The present entry profiles one T cell receptor beta chain with its context. What antigen it recognizes has not been identified. Base qualities are missing; no much larger clone stands one base away. The time point label of this sample denotes: patch test 2, 6 weeks after DPC sensitization. According to the study, the label for this sample's treatment or condition signals: therapeutic diphenylcyclopropenone sensitization with weekly scalp DPC. At each patch-test visit, blood was drawn before the patch test was applied. Patients were eligible if aged 18 to 70, diagnosed with alopecia and judged suitable for DPC therapy, and pregnant patients were excluded. Total RNA was isolated from unfractionated whole blood collected in Tempus Blood RNA tubes. These data belong to a study of human T cells and chemical hapten exposure (TCRdb year 2021). Study-wide context: For sensitization, 2% DPC in acetone was applied to a roughly 2 cm by roughly 2 cm area of upper inner arm skin. Patient blood was sampled pre-sensitization (week 0) and at 2, 6 and about 24 weeks after DPC sensitization. The libraries were sequenced as a pool, and the TCR yield per sample differed mostly because of small variations in library volumes within the pool. About 28 alopecia patients gave blood for TCR sequencing at one to four time points (pre-sensitization, 2, 6 and 24 weeks). Patch testing was performed on the upper back with Finn chambers containing 0.01% DPC, and the patch tests were scored after 6 days according to International Contact Dermatitis Research Group standards. The study tracked peripheral blood TCR repertoire changes in vivo during primary and secondary sensitization to the hapten diphenylcyclopropenone (DPC) in alopecia patients. Throughout the approximately 24-week study period, patients were also given weekly therapeutic DPC doses on the scalp. Alopecia areata with under or over 50% scalp involvement, alopecia totalis and alopecia universalis were represented in the patient cohort, which was mostly female. Broader findings and caveats from the paper: DPC sensitization did not change the number of TCRs with a frequency above 1 in 1000, and there was no evidence of changes in global repertoire structure. The number of PT1 expanded TCRs positively correlated with patch test score, significant at thresholds 8, 16 and 32 but not 4. Expanded TCRs formed significantly more large CDR3 similarity clusters than pre-sensitization or healthy control sets, consistent with antigen-driven responses. Repeated subsampling changed both the strength of the expansion versus patch-test correlation and the threshold at which the correlation became significant. Because all patients had alopecia, a presumed autoimmune disease, the immune response of the patients might differ from that of healthy individuals.

Library preparation employed RACE. TCRdb shows the sequencer as NextSeq 500. During library preparation, unique molecular identifiers were attached to individual cDNA molecules so that TCRs could be counted quantitatively and reproducibly. From each blood RNA sample, both TCR alpha and TCR beta chains were sequenced. In the original analysis: Samples had a median of approximately 96,000 TCRs, with a range from roughly 20,000 to 690,600. The Decombinator software suite was used to annotate the V, J and CDR3 of the TCR reads. For PS versus PT1 abundance plots, all samples were subsampled to the same number of TCRs (28,000). Expanded TCRs were defined as absent before sensitization and observed at least eight times at the 2-week time point. The public reads were reprocessed in TCRdb via fastp at Q25 and MiXCR, keeping in-frame beta chains. Each CDR3 protein gets just one entry, which takes the most common genes and DNA from the rows behind it. The V and J calls shown here were made by TCRdb, not taken from the authors' results. This sample holds approximately 89,000 distinct CDR3 sequences; approximately 10% were observed only once. The ten largest clonotypes hold 2% to 2.5% of the sample.

From the cysteine through the phenylalanine, the CDR3 covers 13 amino acids. The sequence is cut down to CDR3 DNA, 39 bases in frame from base 1. Deletion took 3 bases off V and 2 bases off J, with a span of 11 bases between the germline ends. The germline V gene sets CDR1 to SQVTM and CDR2 to ANQGSEA. This sequence uses TRBV29-1 and TRBJ2-7, with no confident D gene call. Sequences were derived from whole blood, sampled in connection with sensitization to the hapten diphenylcyclopropenone (DPC). The clonotype was recovered from a woman aged 25-40 years with alopecia areata. Some clones in this sample may be carry-over from other donors' samples. The DNA is as follows: TGCAGCGTTGAGGTATCCACGACCTACGAGCAGTACTTC. This yields the protein CSVEVSTTYEQYF.